A single sample gave rise to the 17 T cell receptor beta chains below, sequenced in a study of beta chain features in type 1 diabetes. Study-wide findings and caveats: All four CD4+ subsets from Type 1 diabetes patients carried moderately but significantly shorter TCRB CDR3s.

The study reverse transcribed the entire isolated RNA, so it sequenced expressed TCRB transcripts. Assay: immunoSEQ multiplex PCR; the TCRdb copy retains only in-frame clones and omits some. This table holds 45,000 to 60,000 clones, roughly 63% found once. These TCRs are of unknown antigen specificity. Sequenced sample: stem cell memory CD4+ T cells from blood. Receptors were obtained from a woman in her thirties with type 1 diabetes.

This sequence joins TRBV14 and TRBJ2-2; D not resolved. CDR3 length equals 14 residues. Trimming took off 0 bases at V and 5 bases at J, with 7 bases between the two ends. CDR1 is SGHDN and CDR2 is FVKESK in the germline V gene. In DNA, the CDR3 is TGTGCCAGCAGCCAAGATCTTATGACCGGGGAGCTGTTTTTT. This sequence encodes CASSQDLMTGELFF.

V usage is TRBV5-1 and J usage is TRBJ1-1, with TRBD1 matching over 9 bases. Germline V gene sequence: CDR1 SGHRS, CDR2 YFSETQ. Unmatched junction bases numbered 4, after V lost 4 bases and J lost 6 bases. The CDR3 length is 13 residues. The CDR3 region has the DNA TGCGCCAGCAGCCATGGACAGGGGCCTGAAGCTTTCTTT. This translates into CASSHGQGPEAFF.

This clone was seen only a few times. The chain uses TRBV2 and TRBJ1-5; weak D call: TRBD1 (5 bases). The germline V gene encodes CDR1 SNHLY and CDR2 FYNNEI. The CDR3 spans 15 residues. V was pared by 6 bases and J by 3 bases, with 15 bases between. The CDR3 DNA sequence: TGTGCCAGCAGGCCCCAGGGAGGTGACAATCAGCCCCAGCATTTT. It translates to CASRPQGGDNQPQHF. Variable domain in full (rest from reference TRBV2 and TRBJ1-5): EPEVTQTPSHQVTQMGQEVILRCVPISNHLYFYWYRQILGQKVEFLVSFYNNEISEKSEIFDDQFSVERPDGSNFTLKIRSTKLEDSAMYFCASRPQGGDNQPQHFGDGTRLSIL.

This clone has a handful of counts. The gene calls are TRBV30 and TRBJ1-1; tentatively, D is TRBD1 (5 bases). Germline values: CDR1 GTSNPN, CDR2 SVGIG (reference sequence). Trimming took 4 bases from V and 5 from J, leaving 20 bases between them. This CDR3 is 15 amino acids long. In DNA form, the CDR3 reads TGTGCCTGGATTGGCAGGGCATCAGGATGGACTGAAGCTTTCTTT. This gives the protein CAWIGRASGWTEAFF.

The chain links TRBV2 to TRBJ2-7; 13 nucleotides match TRBD2. CDR1 is SNHLY and CDR2 is FYNNEI in the germline V gene. The CDR3 runs to 16 residues. V gave up 6 bases and J gave up 6 bases; unmatched junction bases: 11. CDR3 loop: CASSSGLAGVLVEQYF. The CDR3 bases are TGTGCCAGCAGCTCAGGACTAGCGGGAGTGTTAGTCGAGCAGTACTTC.

This rearrangement joins TRBV7-9 to TRBJ1-1; a weak D match, TRBD1 (5 bases). V was clipped by 4 bases and J by 6 bases, with 15 bases between them. CDR3 length: 14 residues. The germline gives CDR1 SEHNR, CDR2 FQNEAQ (reference sequence). The CDR3 here is CASSSVWGGAEAFF. CDR3 coding DNA: TGTGCCAGCAGCTCCGTCTGGGGGGGGGCTGAAGCTTTCTTT.

The rearrangement links TRBV7-6 to TRBJ2-7; TRBD2 is a possible D gene (6 bases). This CDR3 contains 17 residues. V lost 5 bases, J lost 1 base, and 21 bases lay in between. Germline V gene sequence: CDR1 SGHVS, CDR2 FNYEAQ. In DNA form, the CDR3 reads TGTGCCAGCAGCAAACATCCGGGCGGGGTCGTATCCTACGAGCAGTACTTC. Protein sequence: CASSKHPGGVVSYEQYF.

This clone was counted only a few times. The chain combines TRBV10-3 with TRBJ1-2; D remains ambiguous. This CDR3 contains 13 residues. Germline V CDR1 and CDR2: ENHRY, SYGVKD. Trimming stripped 10 bases from V and 4 bases from J, with 16 bases between. CDR3 loop: CATSREPGYGYTF. The CDR3 DNA sequence: TGTGCCACAAGTCGAGAGCCCGGCTATGGCTACACCTTC.

The V and J genes are TRBV18 and TRBJ1-4; D gene unclear. Per the germline V gene, CDR1 is KGHSH and CDR2 is LQKENI. V was clipped by 3 bases and J by 8 bases, with 19 bases between them. The CDR3 totals 16 residues. The CDR3 protein is CASSPSGPSYDEKLFF. The CDR3 bases are TGTGCCAGCTCACCCAGCGGACCCTCGTACGACGAAAAACTGTTTTTT.

This clone was recorded once. The rearrangement uses TRBV18 and TRBJ1-2, with TRBD1 matching 8 bases. J gave up 5 bases and V 3 bases, and 5 bases lay outside the gene matches. The germline V gene has CDR1 KGHSH and CDR2 LQKENI. The CDR3 length is 14 residues. This chain's CDR3 is CASSPRDRTYGYTF. CDR3 DNA: TGTGCCAGCTCACCCCGGGACAGGACTTATGGCTACACCTTC.

The chain employs TRBV29-1 and TRBJ1-3; D perhaps matches TRBD1 (5 bases). Germline assignment: CDR1 SQVTM and CDR2 ANQGSEA. The CDR3 covers 13 residues. Here the CDR3 DNA reads TGCGCCCGGTCAGGGAACTCTGGAAACACCATATATTTT. Protein product: CARSGNSGNTIYF.

This clone was detected a few times. The chain links TRBV7-3 to TRBJ2-7; the D gene is possibly TRBD2 (6 bases). Between the trimmed V and J ends, which lost 1 base and 3 bases, there was a span of 16 bases. Germline assignment: CDR1 SGHTA and CDR2 FQGTGA. This CDR3 is 16 amino acids long. The CDR3 sequence: CASSLNGPGANYEQYF. DNA of the CDR3: TGTGCCAGCAGCTTAAACGGGCCGGGAGCGAACTACGAGCAGTACTTC.

This clone was seen only once. V and J are TRBV2 and TRBJ1-5; TRBD1 aligns across 7 bases. The CDR3 contains 13 residues. Germline CDR1 SNHLY, CDR2 FYNNEI. V shed 7 bases, J shed 3 bases, and the junction held 3 bases outside the gene matches. The CDR3 loop reads CASKGGVNQPQHF. CDR3 sequence (DNA): TGTGCCAGCAAAGGGGGCGTCAATCAGCCCCAGCATTTT.

This clone was seen only a few times. The chain has TRBV29-1 and TRBJ1-4; D unclear. The CDR3 runs to 13 residues. Germline loops: CDR1 SQVTM, CDR2 ANQGSEA. The V end lost 7 bases, the J end lost 4 bases, and 13 bases lay between the germline ends. CDR3 coding DNA: TGCAGCGCCCAGTACGACATTAATGAAAAACTGTTTTTT. It codes for CSAQYDINEKLFF.

This rearrangement joins TRBV7-3 to TRBJ2-3, with 8 bases aligning to TRBD1. The V gene's germline CDR1 is SGHTA and CDR2 FQGTGA. Germline trimming cut 5 bases from V and 6 bases from J; bases unmatched to any gene: 7. The CDR3 consists of 14 residues. CDR3 loop: CASSHGQGDDTQYF. CDR3 sequence (DNA): TGTGCCAGCAGCCACGGACAGGGTGACGATACGCAGTATTTT.

This clone showed up just once. The chain combines TRBV19 with TRBJ1-2; D ambiguous. V was trimmed by 5 bases and J by 1 base, leaving 2 bases between them. The CDR3 loop spans 11 amino acids. Germline lookup yields CDR1 LNHDA and CDR2 SQIVND (reference sequence). CDR3 in amino acids: CASSLNYGYTF. The DNA of the CDR3 is TGTGCCAGTAGTCTTAACTATGGCTACACCTTC.

The chain couples TRBV9 to TRBJ1-3, with D maybe TRBD1 (5 bases). Trimming removed 4 bases at V and 8 bases at J, with 16 bases between. The CDR3 sequence is 14 residues long. Germline assignment: CDR1 SGDLS and CDR2 YYNGEE. CDR3 sequence (DNA): TGTGCCAGCAGCCTCCTTGGGGGAGGAGACACCATATATTTT. This codes for CASSLLGGGDTIYF.